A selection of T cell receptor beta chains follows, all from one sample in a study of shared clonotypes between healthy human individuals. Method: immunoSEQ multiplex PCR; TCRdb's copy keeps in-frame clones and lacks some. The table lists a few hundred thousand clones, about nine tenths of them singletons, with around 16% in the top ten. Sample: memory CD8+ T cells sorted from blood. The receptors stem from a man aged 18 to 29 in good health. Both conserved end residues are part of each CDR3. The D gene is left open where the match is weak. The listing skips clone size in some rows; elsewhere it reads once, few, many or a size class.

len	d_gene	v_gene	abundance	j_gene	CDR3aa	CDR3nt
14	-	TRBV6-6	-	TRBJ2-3	CASSSGVGLDTQYF	TGTGCCAGCTCTTCGGGAGTTGGGTTAGATACGCAGTATTTT
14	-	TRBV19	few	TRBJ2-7	CASSPVGVSYEQYF	TGTGCCAGTAGCCCGGTCGGCGTCTCCTACGAGCAGTACTTC
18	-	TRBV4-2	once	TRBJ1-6	CASSQGTFPSSYNSPLHF	TGTGCCAGCAGCCAAGGGACATTCCCGAGCTCCTATAATTCACCCCTCCACTTT
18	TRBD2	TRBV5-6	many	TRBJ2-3	CASSFEVNGRGKTDTQYF	TGTGCCAGCAGCTTTGAGGTGAACGGGAGGGGAAAGACAGATACGCAGTATTTT
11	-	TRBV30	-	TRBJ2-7	CAWSVGDEQYF	TGTGCCTGGAGTGTAGGGGACGAGCAGTACTTC
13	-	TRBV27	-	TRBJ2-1	CASRGQYYNEQFF	TGTGCCAGCAGAGGACAGTATTACAATGAGCAGTTCTTC
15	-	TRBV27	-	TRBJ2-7	CASSWGDGLSYEQYF	TGTGCCAGCAGTTGGGGGGACGGGTTATCCTACGAGCAGTACTTC
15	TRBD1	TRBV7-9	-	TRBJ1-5	CATGTGEWGNQPQHF	TGTGCCACCGGGACAGGGGAATGGGGAAATCAGCCCCAGCATTTT
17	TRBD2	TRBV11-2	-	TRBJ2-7	CASSLDFVRGATYEQYF	TGTGCCAGCAGCTTAGATTTTGTGCGGGGGGCTACCTACGAGCAGTACTTC
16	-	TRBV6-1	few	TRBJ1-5	CASSEALGTLGQPQHF	TGTGCCAGCAGTGAAGCGCTAGGGACCTTGGGGCAGCCCCAGCATTTT
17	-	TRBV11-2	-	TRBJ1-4	CASSLPILAGANEKLFF	TGTGCCAGCAGCTTACCGATACTGGCGGGGGCTAATGAAAAACTGTTTTTT
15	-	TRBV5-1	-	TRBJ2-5	CASSLEGGHQETQYF	TGCGCCAGCAGCTTGGAAGGCGGCCACCAAGAGACCCAGTACTTC
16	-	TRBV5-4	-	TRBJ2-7	CASSLVSRDPTYEQYF	TGTGCCAGCAGCTTGGTGAGCAGGGACCCTACCTACGAGCAGTACTTC
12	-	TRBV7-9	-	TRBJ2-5	CASSPAQETQYF	TGTGCCAGCAGCCCTGCCCAAGAGACCCAGTACTTC
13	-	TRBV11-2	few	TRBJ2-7	CASSTGLLYEQYF	TGTGCCAGCAGCACGGGACTCTTGTACGAGCAGTACTTC
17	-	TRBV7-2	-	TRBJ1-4	CASSLARLTAYNEKLFF	TGTGCCAGCAGCTTAGCGCGGTTGACGGCTTATAATGAAAAACTGTTTTTT